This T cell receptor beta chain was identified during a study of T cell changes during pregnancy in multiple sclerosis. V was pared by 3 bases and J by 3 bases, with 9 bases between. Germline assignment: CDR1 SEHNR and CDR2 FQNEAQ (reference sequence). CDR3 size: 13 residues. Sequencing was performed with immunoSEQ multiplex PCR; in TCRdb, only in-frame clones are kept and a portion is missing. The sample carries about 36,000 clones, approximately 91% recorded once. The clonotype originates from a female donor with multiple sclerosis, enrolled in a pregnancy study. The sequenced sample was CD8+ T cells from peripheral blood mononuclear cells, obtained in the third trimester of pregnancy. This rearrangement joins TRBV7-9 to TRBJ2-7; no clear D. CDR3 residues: CASSLLAHYEQYF. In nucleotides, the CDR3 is TGTGCCAGCAGCTTGTTAGCCCACTACGAGCAGTACTTC.